The clone carrying this TCR beta chain is a singleton in its sample. This entry is derived from a study of cytomegalovirus exposure and HLA in healthy donors. This CDR3 contains 14 residues. Germline CDR1 is SGDLS and CDR2 is YYNGEE. Trimming left V 4 bases short and J 10 bases short, with 17 bases between. Primers for the PCR totalled 60 Vbeta and 13 Jbeta. Clones were read by immunoSEQ multiplex PCR, and TCRdb kept only the in-frame ones, dropping some. The table records over 150,000 clones, 82% of them present only once. All donors participated as healthy donors of bone marrow. The TCR sequence derives from a woman aged 50 to 60 in good health and CMV-seropositive. The sample was PBMCs. The chain combines TRBV9 with TRBJ1-4; no clear D gene. CDR3 region: CASSSDPGSGKLFF. The CDR3, as DNA: TGTGCCAGCAGCTCAGACCCAGGCAGCGGAAAACTGTTTTTT.